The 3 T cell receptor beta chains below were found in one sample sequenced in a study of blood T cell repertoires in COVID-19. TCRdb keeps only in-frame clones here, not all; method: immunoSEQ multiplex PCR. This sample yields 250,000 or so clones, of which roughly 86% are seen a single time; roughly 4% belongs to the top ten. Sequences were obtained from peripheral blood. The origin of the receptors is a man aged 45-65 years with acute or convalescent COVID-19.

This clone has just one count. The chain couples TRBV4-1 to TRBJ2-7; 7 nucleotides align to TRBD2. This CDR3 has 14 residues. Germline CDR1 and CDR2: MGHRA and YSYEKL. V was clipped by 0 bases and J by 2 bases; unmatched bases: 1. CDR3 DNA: TGCGCCAGCAGCCAAGATGGGGGGGCCTACGAGCAGTACTTC. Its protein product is CASSQDGGAYEQYF.

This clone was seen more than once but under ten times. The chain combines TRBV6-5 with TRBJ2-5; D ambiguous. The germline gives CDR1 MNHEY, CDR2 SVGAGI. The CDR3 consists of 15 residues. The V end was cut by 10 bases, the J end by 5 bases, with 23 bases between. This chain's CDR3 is CATQSPSRLGETQYF. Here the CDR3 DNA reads TGTGCCACCCAGTCCCCCTCCAGGTTGGGTGAGACCCAGTACTTC.

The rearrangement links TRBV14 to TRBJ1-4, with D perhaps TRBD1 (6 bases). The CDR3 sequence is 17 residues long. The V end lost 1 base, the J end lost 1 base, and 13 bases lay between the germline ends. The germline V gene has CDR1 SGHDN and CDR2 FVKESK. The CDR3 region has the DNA TGTGCCAGCAGCCAAGGTTACAGGGCGAAAACTAATGAAAAACTGTTTTTT. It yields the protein CASSQGYRAKTNEKLFF.